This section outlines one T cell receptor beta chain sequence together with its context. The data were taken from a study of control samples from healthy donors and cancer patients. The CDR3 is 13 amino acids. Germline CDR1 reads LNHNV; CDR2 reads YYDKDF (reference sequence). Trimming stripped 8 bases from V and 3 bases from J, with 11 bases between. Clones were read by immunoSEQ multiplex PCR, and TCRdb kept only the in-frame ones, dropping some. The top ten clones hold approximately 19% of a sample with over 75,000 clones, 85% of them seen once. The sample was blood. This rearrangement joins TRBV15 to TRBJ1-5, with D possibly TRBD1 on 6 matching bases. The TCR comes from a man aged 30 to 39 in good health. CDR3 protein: CATARQVNQPQHF. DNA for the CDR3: TGTGCCACCGCGAGACAGGTCAATCAGCCCCAGCATTTT. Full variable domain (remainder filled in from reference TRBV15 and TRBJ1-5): DAMVIQNPRYQVTQFGKPVTLSCSQTLNHNVMYWYQQKSSQAPKLLFHYYDKDFNNEADTPDNFQSRRPNTSFCFLDIRSPGLGDTAMYLCATARQVNQPQHFGDGTRLSIL.